What follows are 29 T cell receptor beta chains derived from one specimen sequenced in a study of Ad26.COV2.S vaccination and SARS-CoV-2 variants. The table came from immunoSEQ multiplex PCR; TCRdb's copy has only in-frame clones and leaves some out. Found here are about 420,000 clones, around 89% of them singletons; the top ten hold roughly 4%. The treatment was: about 20 received Ad26.COV2.S at low or high dose, single or two shots; 5 received placebo; per-sample allocation not given. Repertoires come from day 63 after the first vaccine or placebo injection. Sequenced material: peripheral blood, taken in a trial of Ad26.COV2.S vaccine versus placebo. The receptors derive from a person aged 18-60 years who received the Ad26.COV2.S COVID-19 vaccine or a placebo.

This chain uses TRBV7-9 with TRBJ2-3; 14 bases match TRBD2. V was clipped by 5 bases and J by 5 bases; unmatched bases: 9. From germline, CDR1 is SEHNR and CDR2 FQNEAQ (reference sequence). CDR3 length equals 17 residues. The CDR3 loop is CASSARLAGGPGDTQYF. CDR3 bases: TGTGCCAGCAGCGCTCGACTAGCGGGGGGGCCCGGAGATACGCAGTATTTT.

V and J are TRBV11-2 and TRBJ1-4; possibly TRBD1 for D (6 bases). CDR1 and CDR2 (germline): SGHAT, FQNNGV. Trimming cost V 5 bases and J 0 bases, with 13 bases left between them. CDR3 size: 16 residues. CDR3 in DNA: TGTGCCAGCAGCATGGGACAAGTTGCAACTAATGAAAAACTGTTTTTT. It translates to CASSMGQVATNEKLFF.

This clone was seen just once. V usage is TRBV2 and J usage is TRBJ2-5; 13 nucleotides line up with TRBD2. Germline CDR1 is SNHLY and CDR2 is FYNNEI. CDR3 length equals 17 residues. The V and J ends lost 5 bases and 5 bases, in that order; junction bases with no gene match: 11. The CDR3 region has the DNA TGTGCCAGCAGTACTACTACTAGCGGGGGGGCCGTTGAGACCCAGTACTTC. Encoded protein: CASSTTTSGGAVETQYF.

The CDR3 sequence is CASSQGLLLRPRTANYGYTF. DNA for the CDR3: TGTGCCAGCAGCCAGGGACTCCTCTTACGGCCTAGGACCGCTAACTATGGCTACACCTTC. The chain carries TRBV28 and TRBJ1-2; possible D gene TRBD1, 5 bases. The V gene's germline CDR1 is MDHEN and CDR2 SYDVKM. This CDR3 has 20 amino acids. Deletions cut 6 bases from V and 0 bases from J, with 29 bases between.

The rearrangement joins TRBV6-4 to TRBJ2-1; D perhaps matches TRBD2 (5 bases). CDR3 length equals 15 residues. The V gene's germline CDR1 is MRHNA and CDR2 SNTAGT. Trimming shortened V by 4 bases and J by 6 bases, and 16 bases separated the two germline ends. The chain's CDR3 is CASSVTLEVINEQFF. The CDR3 bases are TGTGCCAGCAGTGTCACACTGGAGGTGATCAATGAGCAGTTCTTC.

V and J are TRBV7-9 and TRBJ2-3; a possible D gene is TRBD1 (5 bases). V lost 4 bases and J 6 bases, leaving 14 bases between the germline ends. This CDR3 has 14 residues. Looked up from germline, CDR1 is SEHNR and CDR2 is FQNEAQ (reference sequence). The CDR3 DNA sequence: TGTGCCAGCAGCTCTCCCCGTAACAGGGATACGCAGTATTTT. Protein: CASSSPRNRDTQYF.

J is TRBJ2-2 and V is TRBV5-4; D gene ambiguous. The CDR3 runs 16 residues. Germline V gene sequence: CDR1 SGHNT, CDR2 YYREEE (reference sequence). With 2 bases removed from V and 1 base from J, the gap between germline ends came to 12 bases. The CDR3 DNA follows: TGTGCCAGCAGCTTTATCCCGCGACTGAACACCGGGGAGCTGTTTTTT. It specifies CASSFIPRLNTGELFF.

The rearrangement joins TRBV5-5 to TRBJ1-1; 8 bases are a match to TRBD1. CDR3 length: 15 residues. Trimming cost V 4 bases and J 6 bases; bases outside gene matches: 11. Germline lookup yields CDR1 SGHKS and CDR2 YYEKEE (reference sequence). CDR3 in DNA: TGTGCCAGCAGCCGCCGGACAGGGACAATCTCTGAAGCTTTCTTT. This sequence encodes CASSRRTGTISEAFF.

This chain joins TRBV5-4 and TRBJ2-2; weak D call: TRBD1 (5 bases). CDR3 length: 15 amino acids. V was clipped by 6 bases and J by 5 bases, with 17 bases between them. Germline assignment: CDR1 SGHNT and CDR2 YYREEE (reference sequence). The CDR3 loop is CASTTGVTVTGELFF. The CDR3 bases are TGTGCCAGCACCACTGGCGTGACAGTGACCGGGGAGCTGTTTTTT.

J is TRBJ1-2 and V is TRBV6-5; D remains unclear. The V gene lost 8 bases and the J gene lost 0 bases, with 7 bases spanning the gap. Germline-derived CDR1 and CDR2 are MNHEY and SVGAGI. CDR3 size: 12 residues. The chain's CDR3 is CASARSNYGYTF. The CDR3 DNA follows: TGTGCCAGCGCGCGGTCTAACTATGGCTACACCTTC.

A few counts support this clone. The chain couples TRBV7-2 to TRBJ2-1; the D gene could be TRBD1 or TRBD2 (5 bases each). Germline CDR1 SGHTA, CDR2 FQGNSA. The V and J ends lost 1 base and 4 bases respectively, with 14 bases between them. This CDR3 region has 16 residues. CDR3 coding DNA: TGTGCCAGCAGCTTAGGTGAGGGGTGGGTTTACAATGAGCAGTTCTTC. This sequence encodes CASSLGEGWVYNEQFF.

V gene TRBV28 combines with J gene TRBJ1-5; 12 bases fit TRBD1. V gave up 4 bases and J gave up 10 bases; unmatched junction bases: 5. Looked up from germline, CDR1 is MDHEN and CDR2 is SYDVKM. CDR3 length equals 14 residues. Here the CDR3 DNA reads TGTGCCAGCAGTTCGGGACAGGGGGCGCTTCCCCAGCATTTT. It encodes CASSSGQGALPQHF. The entire variable domain, with the rest obtained from reference TRBV28 and TRBJ1-5, is as follows: DVKVTQSSRYLVKRTGEKVFLECVQDMDHENMFWYRQDPGLGLRLIYFSYDVKMKEKGDIPEGYSVSREKKERFSLILESASTNQTSMYLCASSSGQGALPQHFGDGTRLSIL.

The chain is built from TRBV30 and TRBJ2-1, with TRBD1 identical over 8 bases. The ends lost 3 bases at V and 8 bases at J; junction bases unmatched: 6. Germline V gives CDR1 GTSNPN, CDR2 SVGIG (reference sequence). This CDR3 is 13 amino acids long. The CDR3 DNA is TGTGCCTGGAGCCTCGGACAGGGCTATGAGCAGTTCTTC. Translated: CAWSLGQGYEQFF.

This clone is a singleton in its sample. V and J are TRBV6-1 and TRBJ2-7; 9 nucleotides agree with TRBD2. The CDR3 has 16 residues. V trimming: 2 bases; J trimming: 5 bases; junction bases outside the gene matches: 10. The germline V gene has CDR1 MNHNS and CDR2 SASEGT. The CDR3 reads CASSERPPGLADEQYF. In DNA form, the CDR3 reads TGTGCCAGCAGTGAAAGGCCGCCGGGACTAGCTGACGAGCAGTACTTC.

The rearrangement uses TRBV6-5 and TRBJ1-5; 11 nucleotides line up with TRBD1. Trimming removed 2 bases from V and 6 bases from J; junction bases left unmatched: 0. The CDR3 is made up of 14 amino acids. Germline assignment: CDR1 MNHEY and CDR2 SVGAGI. CDR3 protein: CASSYGTGGQPQHF. CDR3 sequence (DNA): TGTGCCAGCAGTTACGGGACAGGGGGTCAGCCCCAGCATTTT.

The chain links TRBV6-2 or TRBV6-3 to TRBJ1-6; no definite D call. This CDR3 is 17 amino acids long. The germline CDR1 and CDR2 sequences are MNHEY and SVGEGT. Deletions cut 2 bases from V and 0 bases from J, with 11 bases between. CDR3 sequence (DNA): TGTGCCAGCAGTTACCCTACAAGGAGCTCCTATAATTCACCCCTCCACTTT. Its translation: CASSYPTRSSYNSPLHF.

The V and J genes are TRBV2 and TRBJ1-5; no clear D. The CDR3 runs 14 residues. V was pared by 6 bases and J by 0 bases, with 9 bases between. The V gene's germline CDR1 is SNHLY and CDR2 FYNNEI. CDR3 sequence reads: CASRGDYSNQPQHF. The CDR3 DNA is TGTGCCAGCAGGGGAGATTATAGCAATCAGCCCCAGCATTTT.

The chain recombines TRBV6-2 or TRBV6-3 with TRBJ1-1, with D perhaps matching TRBD1 (5 bases). Germline CDR1 is MNHEY and CDR2 is SVGEGT. V gave up 6 bases and J gave up 6 bases, with 23 bases separating them. The length of the CDR3 is 16 residues. CDR3 in amino acids: CASSPGGLPGVAEAFF. The CDR3 coding sequence is TGTGCCAGCAGCCCGGGGGGACTCCCTGGTGTGGCTGAAGCTTTCTTT.

The genes are TRBV5-4 and TRBJ1-5; TRBD1 aligns across 8 bases. V gave up 4 bases and J gave up 4 bases; unmatched junction bases: 7. CDR3 size: 15 residues. The germline CDR1 and CDR2 sequences are SGHNT and YYREEE (reference sequence). CDR3 in amino acids: CASSIQGALNQPQHF. CDR3 nucleotide sequence: TGTGCCAGCAGCATTCAGGGGGCGCTTAATCAGCCCCAGCATTTT.

This chain joins TRBV6-1 and TRBJ2-7; D gene ambiguous. The CDR3 is made up of 14 amino acids. The V gene lost 1 base and the J gene lost 4 bases, with 11 bases spanning the gap. Looked up from germline, CDR1 is MNHNS and CDR2 is SASEGT. CDR3 sequence: CASSEVGFVYEQYF. Written as DNA, the CDR3 is TGTGCCAGCAGTGAAGTGGGTTTTGTATACGAGCAGTACTTC.

Only one count was recorded for this clone. The J gene is TRBJ2-4, the V gene TRBV6-2 or TRBV6-3, with TRBD2 matching 7 bases. V lost 1 base, J lost 1 base, and 1 base stayed unmatched. CDR1 is MNHEY and CDR2 is SVGEGT in the germline V gene. The CDR3 runs to 15 residues. CDR3 amino acids: CASSYFGGAKNIQYF. The DNA of the CDR3 is TGTGCCAGCAGTTACTTCGGGGGGGCCAAAAACATTCAGTACTTC.

This sequence joins TRBV7-2 and TRBJ2-3, with D possibly being TRBD2 (6 bases). Trimming left V 0 bases short and J 1 base short, with 11 bases between. The CDR3 loop spans 16 amino acids. Germline V lookup: CDR1 SGHTA, CDR2 FQGNSA. This CDR3 reads CASSLATGGGTDTQYF. CDR3 in DNA: TGTGCCAGCAGCTTAGCGACGGGCGGGGGCACAGATACGCAGTATTTT.

The chain couples TRBV27 to TRBJ1-2, with 8 nucleotides matching TRBD1. V was pared by 5 bases and J by 8 bases, with 10 bases of the junction left unmatched. The V gene's germline CDR1 is MNHEY and CDR2 SMNVEV (reference sequence). The CDR3 has 14 residues. CDR3 sequence reads: CASSRGDRLSGYTF. In nucleotides, the CDR3 is TGTGCCAGCAGTCGCGGGGACAGGCTAAGCGGCTACACCTTC.

The chain is built from TRBV7-8 and TRBJ1-1; D remains unclear. Germline V gene lookup returns CDR1 SGHVS and CDR2 FQNEAQ. This CDR3 has 14 residues. The ends were cut back, 2 bases at V and 1 base at J, with 8 bases in the middle. In DNA form, the CDR3 reads TGTGCCAGCAGCTTATCGTCCTGGAACACTGAAGCTTTCTTT. Translating gives CASSLSSWNTEAFF.

The rearrangement links TRBV4-2 to TRBJ2-1; 7 bases fit TRBD2. The trim removed 4 bases at V and 2 bases at J, leaving 8 bases unmatched. From germline, CDR1 is LGHNA and CDR2 YNFKEQ. The CDR3 loop spans 16 amino acids. The CDR3: CASSLGDSGPYNEQFF. The CDR3 DNA reads as TGTGCCAGCAGCCTCGGAGATAGCGGGCCCTACAATGAGCAGTTCTTC.

The V call is TRBV5-4, the J call TRBJ2-2; D is unclear. The germline V and J ends were trimmed by 5 bases and 0 bases, with 14 bases remaining between them. Looked up from germline, CDR1 is SGHNT and CDR2 is YYREEE (reference sequence). The CDR3 is 16 residues long. CDR3 protein: CASSPGPISNTGELFF. The CDR3 DNA reads TGTGCCAGCAGTCCCGGGCCGATATCGAACACCGGGGAGCTGTTTTTT.

This clone was observed a single time. The J gene is TRBJ1-5, the V gene TRBV7-6; D not certain. Germline CDR1 and CDR2: SGHVS and FNYEAQ. V dropped 1 base and J dropped 7 bases, with 11 bases sitting between them. There are 14 residues in the CDR3. The CDR3 bases are TGTGCCAGCAGCTTAGGGAGGTCGGGCCAGCCCCAGCATTTT. Amino acids: CASSLGRSGQPQHF.

The chain combines TRBV7-9 with TRBJ2-3; tentatively, D is TRBD1 (5 bases). Per the germline V gene, CDR1 is SEHNR and CDR2 is FQNEAQ (reference sequence). CDR3 size: 13 residues. The V end was cut by 5 bases, the J end by 9 bases, with 15 bases between. CDR3 bases: TGTGCCAGCAGCCCGCCGCAGGGAAGGACGCAGTATTTT. Protein sequence: CASSPPQGRTQYF.

The chain links TRBV4-1 to TRBJ1-4, with D hard to call. V was clipped by 0 bases and J by 7 bases, with 12 bases between them. From germline, CDR1 is MGHRA and CDR2 YSYEKL. This CDR3 has 15 residues. The DNA for the CDR3 is TGCGCCAGCAGCCAAGACCTAAGGGCACCTGAAAAACTGTTTTTT. This codes for CASSQDLRAPEKLFF.